The 17 T cell receptor beta chains listed next were all sequenced from one sample in a study of blood T cell repertoires in COVID-19. Libraries were prepared by immunoSEQ multiplex PCR; TCRdb keeps only in-frame clonotypes and omits some of them. The sample yields some 150,000 clones, 85% seen once. Sequenced sample: peripheral blood. These receptors came from a man aged 40-55 years with acute or convalescent COVID-19.

The V and J genes are TRBV7-3 and TRBJ2-3, with 10 bases matching TRBD2. Losses at the gene ends were 3 bases for V and 1 base for J; bases not matched to a gene: 1. This CDR3 comprises 15 residues. Looked up from germline, CDR1 is SGHTA and CDR2 is FQGTGA. The CDR3 region has the DNA TGTGCCAGCAGCTTCACTAGCGGGGGCACAGATACGCAGTATTTT. This sequence encodes CASSFTSGGTDTQYF.

This clone was picked up a small number of times. The chain combines TRBV28 with TRBJ1-2; 9 bases are a match to TRBD1. V lost 5 bases, J lost 5 bases, and 6 bases stayed unmatched. Germline assignment: CDR1 MDHEN and CDR2 SYDVKM. This CDR3 has 14 amino acids. The chain's CDR3 is CASSAGTGWYGYTF. The CDR3 coding sequence is TGTGCCAGCAGTGCTGGGACAGGGTGGTATGGCTACACCTTC.

This chain connects TRBV10-3 to TRBJ2-5; weak D call: TRBD1 (5 bases). CDR3 length: 13 amino acids. The ends were cut back, 2 bases at V and 5 bases at J, with 9 bases in the middle. Germline V CDR1 and CDR2: ENHRY, SYGVKD. Here the CDR3 DNA reads TGTGCCATCAGTGAGGGGGCCTCGGAGACCCAGTACTTC. It codes for CAISEGASETQYF.

This clone was counted a single time. This chain joins TRBV19 and TRBJ1-2; D gene unclear. CDR1 and CDR2 from the germline V gene are LNHDA and SQIVND (reference sequence). The CDR3 has 14 residues. V dropped 5 bases and J dropped 5 bases, with 15 bases sitting between them. CDR3 in amino acids: CASSREVLRYGYTF. The CDR3 region has the DNA TGTGCCAGTAGTCGTGAGGTCCTGAGGTATGGCTACACCTTC.

For the CDR3, the DNA is TGTGCCAGCAGCTTGTACAGCGGGGTAGCCGGGGAGCTGTTTTTT. It yields the protein CASSLYSGVAGELFF. V is TRBV11-2 and J is TRBJ2-2; 7 bases match TRBD2. CDR3 length: 15 amino acids. Germline lookup yields CDR1 SGHAT and CDR2 FQNNGV. The V gene end was trimmed by 3 bases and the J gene end by 6 bases; junction bases not matched to a gene: 7.

The chain is built from TRBV2 and TRBJ1-1, with TRBD1 identical over 9 bases. The CDR3 has 15 amino acids. V lost 6 bases to trimming and J lost 1 base; unmatched junction nucleotides: 6. The germline CDR1 and CDR2 sequences are SNHLY and FYNNEI. As DNA, the CDR3 is TGTGCCAGCAGCGAACAGGGGGCTCGGAACACTGAAGCTTTCTTT. It is translated as CASSEQGARNTEAFF.

The V gene is TRBV28, the J gene TRBJ1-2; D ambiguous. CDR1 and CDR2 from the germline V gene are MDHEN and SYDVKM. The CDR3 has 13 amino acids. V was pared by 2 bases and J by 5 bases, with 9 bases between. CDR3 in amino acids: CASSLGQKYGYTF. CDR3 DNA sequence: TGTGCCAGCAGTTTAGGGCAGAAGTATGGCTACACCTTC.

The chain couples TRBV30 to TRBJ1-2, with D perhaps TRBD1 (5 bases). CDR1 is GTSNPN and CDR2 is SVGIG in the germline V gene (reference sequence). V lost 0 bases, J lost 8 bases, and 13 bases lay in between. This CDR3 contains 13 residues. CDR3 in amino acids: CAWSVKGGGGYTF. DNA for the CDR3: TGTGCCTGGAGTGTGAAGGGCGGGGGGGGCTACACCTTC.

The V and J genes are TRBV13 and TRBJ2-3; 9 bases map to TRBD1. V shed 5 bases, J shed 6 bases, and the junction held 12 bases outside the gene matches. Germline values: CDR1 PRHDT, CDR2 FYEKMQ (reference sequence). The CDR3 runs to 16 residues. The CDR3: CASSERTGANIDTQYF. CDR3 nucleotide sequence: TGTGCCAGCAGCGAAAGGACAGGGGCGAATATTGATACGCAGTATTTT. The full variable domain, in which reference TRBV13 and TRBJ2-3 provide the parts outside the CDR3, is AAGVIQSPRHLIKEKRETATLKCYPIPRHDTVYWYQQGPGQDPQFLISFYEKMQSDKGSIPDRFSAQQFSDYHSELNMSSLELGDSALYFCASSERTGANIDTQYFGPGTRLTVL.

The chain is built from TRBV7-3 and TRBJ2-5, with 10 bases lining up with TRBD2. V lost 4 bases, J lost 3 bases, and 11 bases stayed unmatched. From germline, CDR1 is SGHTA and CDR2 FQGTGA. CDR3 size: 17 residues. CDR3 amino acids: CASSSPSTSGPKETQYF. CDR3 in DNA: TGTGCCAGCAGCTCCCCGTCGACTAGCGGGCCTAAAGAGACCCAGTACTTC.

The chain couples TRBV27 to TRBJ1-1; D is perhaps TRBD1 (6 bases). Trimming pared 5 bases from V and 4 bases from J, leaving 11 bases between. Per germline, CDR1 MNHEY and CDR2 SMNVEV (reference sequence). The CDR3 length is 13 residues. CDR3 nucleotides: TGTGCCAGCAGTCGTATAGGGGGCACTGAAGCTTTCTTT. Its protein is CASSRIGGTEAFF.

The chain has TRBV28 and TRBJ1-5, with a possible D match to TRBD1 (5 bases). This CDR3 is built from 14 residues. The germline V and J ends were trimmed by 6 bases and 2 bases, with 11 bases remaining between them. Per the germline V gene, CDR1 is MDHEN and CDR2 is SYDVKM. The CDR3 nucleotides are TGTGCCAGCAGACGTGTCAGGGGCAATCAGCCCCAGCATTTT. This sequence encodes CASRRVRGNQPQHF. Full variable domain (outside the CDR3, taken from reference TRBV28 and TRBJ1-5): DVKVTQSSRYLVKRTGEKVFLECVQDMDHENMFWYRQDPGLGLRLIYFSYDVKMKEKGDIPEGYSVSREKKERFSLILESASTNQTSMYLCASRRVRGNQPQHFGDGTRLSIL.

The CDR3 DNA is TGTGCCAGCAGCTTAGCGACAGGACAGGTGAATGAAAAACTGTTTTTT. This codes for CASSLATGQVNEKLFF. The chain couples TRBV7-9 to TRBJ1-4; 7 nucleotides align to TRBD1. CDR3 length: 16 residues. The trim removed 0 bases at V and 5 bases at J, leaving 6 bases unmatched. Looked up from germline, CDR1 is SEHNR and CDR2 is FQNEAQ (reference sequence).

V usage is TRBV19 and J usage is TRBJ2-5; the match to TRBD1 covers 9 bases. The CDR3 has 14 residues. The ends lost 7 bases at V and 2 bases at J; junction bases unmatched: 5. CDR1 is LNHDA and CDR2 is SQIVND in the germline V gene (reference sequence). CDR3 sequence reads: CASTDRGEQETQYF. Here the CDR3 DNA reads TGTGCCAGTACCGACAGGGGGGAGCAAGAGACCCAGTACTTC.

This sequence joins TRBV6-2 or TRBV6-3 and TRBJ2-7; D ambiguous. The germline V gene has CDR1 MNHEY and CDR2 SVGEGT. Deletions cut 5 bases from V and 5 bases from J, with 10 bases between. This CDR3 spans 12 amino acids. CDR3: CASSLPPHEQYF. CDR3 nucleotides: TGTGCCAGCAGTCTCCCCCCCCACGAGCAGTACTTC.

This clone was detected only once. The chain links TRBV5-4 to TRBJ2-1, with 9 positions matching TRBD2. Germline V gene data show CDR1 as SGHNT and CDR2 as YYREEE (reference sequence). V was pared by 2 bases and J by 8 bases, with 5 bases of the junction left unmatched. The CDR3 runs to 14 residues. The CDR3 bases are TGTGCCAGCAGCTTAAAGCGGGGGGATGATGAGCAGTTCTTC. Amino acids: CASSLKRGDDEQFF.

The rearrangement joins TRBV30 to TRBJ2-5; a weak D match, TRBD2 (5 bases). Germline V gives CDR1 GTSNPN, CDR2 SVGIG (reference sequence). Deletions cut 4 bases from V and 4 bases from J, with 19 bases between. CDR3 size: 15 residues. The chain's CDR3 is CAWTKLGQVGETQYF. The CDR3 bases are TGTGCCTGGACCAAACTAGGGCAGGTCGGAGAGACCCAGTACTTC.